A single sample gave rise to the 23 T cell receptor beta chains below, sequenced in a study of cytomegalovirus exposure and HLA in healthy donors. This PCR relied on a set of 60 Vbeta primers and 13 Jbeta primers. Assay: immunoSEQ multiplex PCR; the TCRdb copy retains only in-frame clones and omits some. This sample has 65,000 to 90,000 clones, with about nine tenths found just once. The sample consisted of PBMCs. These TCRs come from a woman in her twenties or thirties in good health and CMV-seronegative.

The chain couples TRBV5-1 to TRBJ2-5; 8 nucleotides agree with TRBD2. The length of the CDR3 is 17 residues. After removal of 0 bases from V and 0 bases from J, the junction contained 7 bases not matched to a gene. Germline V gene data show CDR1 as SGHRS and CDR2 as YFSETQ. CDR3 protein: CASSLVRAGVYQETQYF. In DNA, the CDR3 is TGCGCCAGCAGCTTGGTCCGAGCGGGGGTGTACCAAGAGACCCAGTACTTC.

This clone was found once. The genes are TRBV5-1 and TRBJ2-7, with TRBD2 identical over 15 bases. Germline V gene sequence: CDR1 SGHRS, CDR2 YFSETQ. J gave up 1 base and V 3 bases, and 17 bases lay outside the gene matches. This CDR3 has 21 amino acids. The CDR3 DNA sequence: TGCGCCAGCAGCTCCTCCCGGGGGGGACTAGCGGGAGGAAGACGGTCCTACGAGCAGTACTTC. Translation gives CASSSSRGGLAGGRRSYEQYF. The full variable domain, rest sourced from reference TRBV5-1 and TRBJ2-7, is KAGVTQTPRYLIKTRGQQVTLSCSPISGHRSVSWYQQTPGQGLQFLFEYFSETQRNKGNFPGRFSGRQFSNSRSEMNVSTLELGDSALYLCASSSSRGGLAGGRRSYEQYFGPGTRLTVT.

The rearrangement links TRBV2 to TRBJ2-5; possible D gene TRBD2, 6 bases. The J call is doubtful: the DNA matches TRBJ2-7 better. This CDR3 contains 14 residues. From germline, CDR1 is SNHLY and CDR2 FYNNEI. This CDR3 is CASSENLAYYEQYF. In DNA, the CDR3 is TGTGCCAGCAGTGAAAATCTAGCGTACTACGAGCAGTACTTC.

The V call is TRBV5-1, the J call TRBJ2-3; tentative D call: TRBD1 (5 bases). V lost 0 bases, J lost 0 bases, and 8 bases lay in between. Per germline, CDR1 SGHRS and CDR2 YFSETQ. The CDR3 has 15 amino acids. CDR3 DNA: TGCGCCAGCAGCTTGGTGCAGGGTAGCACAGATACGCAGTATTTT. Encoded protein: CASSLVQGSTDTQYF.

CDR3 sequence (DNA): TGTGCCAGCAGCTCCTTGGAGACCCAGTACTTC. This codes for CASSSLETQYF. The J gene is TRBJ2-5, the V gene TRBV11-3; no reliable D call. V lost 4 bases and J 5 bases, leaving 5 bases between the germline ends. The CDR3 sequence is 11 residues long. Germline CDR1 and CDR2: SGHNT and YENEEA.

The J gene is TRBJ2-1, the V gene TRBV7-6, with 10 bases that match TRBD2. Germline CDR1 is SGHVS and CDR2 is FNYEAQ. V gave up 5 bases and J gave up 6 bases; unmatched junction bases: 7. There are 15 residues in the CDR3. CDR3 sequence (DNA): TGTGCCAGCAGCCCCACAGCGGGAGGGCCCAATGAGCAGTTCTTC. It encodes CASSPTAGGPNEQFF.

This clone came up a few times. The rearrangement uses TRBV19 and TRBJ1-1, with D possibly TRBD1 on 6 matching bases. Germline CDR1 and CDR2: LNHDA and SQIVND (reference sequence). The CDR3 sequence is 14 residues long. Trimming pared 5 bases from V and 0 bases from J, leaving 10 bases between. CDR3 nucleotide sequence: TGTGCCAGTAGTCGACAGGTCGTGAACACTGAAGCTTTCTTT. Translated, it gives CASSRQVVNTEAFF. Full variable domain (remainder filled in from reference TRBV19 and TRBJ1-1): DGGITQSPKYLFRKEGQNVTLSCEQNLNHDAMYWYRQDPGQGLRLIYYSQIVNDFQKGDIAEGYSVSREKKESFPLTVTSAQKNPTAFYLCASSRQVVNTEAFFGQGTRLTVV.

This clone was detected only once. This chain connects TRBV11-3 to TRBJ1-1; the D is unclear. The germline V gene has CDR1 SGHNT and CDR2 YENEEA. The CDR3 is 13 amino acids. V gave up 1 base and J gave up 4 bases, with 7 bases separating them. The CDR3 bases are TGTGCCAGCAGCTTAGTTCCGAGCACTGAAGCTTTCTTT. Translated, it gives CASSLVPSTEAFF.

V gene TRBV19 combines with J gene TRBJ2-6; 9 nucleotides line up with TRBD1. CDR1 is LNHDA and CDR2 is SQIVND in the germline V gene (reference sequence). Trimming removed 4 bases from V and 0 bases from J; junction bases left unmatched: 4. CDR3 length equals 17 residues. CDR3 sequence (DNA): TGTGCCAGTAGTACGGGGACAGGGATCTCTGGGGCCAACGTCCTGACTTTC. As protein: CASSTGTGISGANVLTF.

The V call is TRBV30, the J call TRBJ2-3; the match to TRBD2 covers 12 bases. J gave up 5 bases and V 2 bases, and 5 bases lay outside the gene matches. Looked up from germline, CDR1 is GTSNPN and CDR2 is SVGIG (reference sequence). CDR3 length: 15 residues. The CDR3 loop reads CAWSLAGGPGDTQYF. Here the CDR3 DNA reads TGTGCCTGGAGTCTAGCGGGAGGGCCGGGAGATACGCAGTATTTT.

V usage is TRBV27 and J usage is TRBJ2-2, with 8 positions matching TRBD2. This CDR3 has 16 residues. V was clipped by 6 bases and J by 0 bases; unmatched bases: 6. Germline V gene lookup returns CDR1 MNHEY and CDR2 SMNVEV (reference sequence). The CDR3 bases are TGTGCCAGCAGCTTAAGCGGGGGAACGAACACCGGGGAGCTGTTTTTT. It yields the protein CASSLSGGTNTGELFF.

Here the CDR3 reads CSVDSLDRGSNYGYTF. CDR3 in DNA: TGCAGCGTTGACTCCCTTGACAGGGGGAGTAACTATGGCTACACCTTC. The V and J genes are TRBV29-1 and TRBJ1-2; 9 positions match TRBD1. There are 16 residues in the CDR3. Germline V gene data show CDR1 as SQVTM and CDR2 as ANQGSEA. V gave up 3 bases and J gave up 1 base; unmatched junction bases: 9.

The chain couples TRBV6-5 to TRBJ1-1; D not resolved. Germline CDR1 MNHEY, CDR2 SVGAGI. This CDR3 is 15 amino acids long. Trimming cost V 0 bases and J 7 bases, with 15 bases left between them. As DNA, the CDR3 is TGTGCCAGCAGTTACTCGAGTCGTCTACTCTTTGAAGCTTTCTTT. Its translation: CASSYSSRLLFEAFF.

This chain links TRBV30 with TRBJ2-7, with D perhaps matching TRBD2 (6 bases). Germline lookup yields CDR1 GTSNPN and CDR2 SVGIG (reference sequence). The CDR3 contains 16 residues. The V gene lost 3 bases and the J gene lost 6 bases, with 24 bases spanning the gap. The CDR3, as DNA: TGTGCCTGGAGGGTCCCGGGACTCCTTAAAGGTGCCGAGCAGTACTTC. This codes for CAWRVPGLLKGAEQYF.

The chain is built from TRBV28 and TRBJ2-7; D gene unclear. Germline lookup yields CDR1 MDHEN and CDR2 SYDVKM. This CDR3 region has 12 residues. V was pared by 5 bases and J by 5 bases, with 10 bases between. The CDR3 nucleotides read TGTGCCAGCAGTCCACCCTATAACGAGCAGTACTTC. Protein product: CASSPPYNEQYF.

The V and J genes are TRBV7-9 and TRBJ2-5, with 10 positions matching TRBD2. Trimming took 5 bases from V and 4 from J; bases not matched to a gene: 10. The CDR3 covers 16 residues. Per the germline V gene, CDR1 is SEHNR and CDR2 is FQNEAQ (reference sequence). The CDR3 DNA follows: TGTGCCAGCAGCACCTCGGGGGTAGCGGGAGGAGAGACCCAGTACTTC. Encoded protein: CASSTSGVAGGETQYF.

The CDR3 nucleotides read TGTGCCAGCAGTCTACCATGGGTGGAAACTAGCGGGAGGGGGGACGAGCAGTACTTC. It translates to CASSLPWVETSGRGDEQYF. The chain carries TRBV2 and TRBJ2-7; 13 bases align to TRBD2. V was pared by 5 bases and J by 5 bases, with 18 bases of the junction left unmatched. Per the germline V gene, CDR1 is SNHLY and CDR2 is FYNNEI. CDR3 length equals 19 residues. Drawing the rest from reference TRBV2 and TRBJ2-7, the complete variable domain is EPEVTQTPSHQVTQMGQEVILRCVPISNHLYFYWYRQILGQKVEFLVSFYNNEISEKSEIFDDQFSVERPDGSNFTLKIRSTKLEDSAMYFCASSLPWVETSGRGDEQYFGPGTRLTVT.

The chain carries TRBV5-6 and TRBJ2-1; 10 bases line up with TRBD1. In germline, CDR1 is SGHDT, CDR2 YYEEEE. The CDR3 has 16 amino acids. Losses at the gene ends were 7 bases for V and 0 bases for J; bases not matched to a gene: 7. The CDR3 DNA follows: TGTGCCAGCTCCCGGGACAGGGGAATCTCCTACAATGAGCAGTTCTTC. This translates into CASSRDRGISYNEQFF.

The chain combines TRBV4-3 with TRBJ2-6; tentatively, D is TRBD1 (6 bases). This CDR3 has 15 amino acids. Deletions cut 4 bases from V and 1 base from J, with 8 bases between. Germline CDR1 reads LGHNA; CDR2 reads YSLEER. CDR3: CASSRRGSGANVLTF. The CDR3 DNA follows: TGCGCCAGCAGCCGTAGGGGGTCTGGGGCCAACGTCCTGACTTTC.

This chain connects TRBV6-5 to TRBJ1-2; TRBD1 matches 10 bases. J was trimmed by 7 bases and V by 2 bases; bases with no gene match: 1. The CDR3 has 13 residues. Germline CDR1 reads MNHEY; CDR2 reads SVGAGI. This CDR3 reads CASSYRQGAGYTF. In nucleotides, the CDR3 is TGTGCCAGCAGTTACCGACAGGGGGCTGGCTACACCTTC.

V is TRBV12-5 and J is TRBJ2-7; weak D call: TRBD1 (6 bases). Trimming cost V 0 bases and J 3 bases, with 12 bases left between them. Germline V gene sequence: CDR1 LGHNT, CDR2 FRNRAP. CDR3 length: 15 residues. CDR3 amino acids: CASGLVLDRYYEQYF. The CDR3 nucleotides are TGTGCTAGTGGTTTGGTATTGGACAGATACTACGAGCAGTACTTC. Full variable domain (outside the CDR3, taken from reference TRBV12-5 and TRBJ2-7): DARVTQTPRHKVTEMGQEVTMRCQPILGHNTVFWYRQTMMQGLELLAYFRNRAPLDDSGMPKDRFSAEMPDATLATLKIQPSEPRDSAVYFCASGLVLDRYYEQYFGPGTRLTVT.

This clone has only one observation. The V gene is TRBV19, the J gene TRBJ2-7; 11 bases match TRBD2. The germline V gene has CDR1 LNHDA and CDR2 SQIVND (reference sequence). The CDR3 loop spans 15 amino acids. The trim removed 10 bases at V and 4 bases at J, leaving 12 bases unmatched. The CDR3: CATAETSGNWYEQYF. The CDR3 coding sequence is TGTGCCACCGCCGAGACTAGCGGGAATTGGTACGAGCAGTACTTC. Filled out from reference TRBV19 and TRBJ2-7, the complete variable domain reads DGGITQSPKYLFRKEGQNVTLSCEQNLNHDAMYWYRQDPGQGLRLIYYSQIVNDFQKGDIAEGYSVSREKKESFPLTVTSAQKNPTAFYLCATAETSGNWYEQYFGPGTRLTVT.

The chain couples TRBV7-3 to TRBJ1-4; 7 bases map to TRBD1. V gave up 5 bases and J gave up 2 bases; unmatched junction bases: 5. The length of the CDR3 is 15 residues. Germline V gives CDR1 SGHTA, CDR2 FQGTGA. The CDR3: CASSRSGGTNEKLFF. In DNA form, the CDR3 reads TGTGCCAGCAGCCGATCAGGGGGTACTAATGAAAAACTGTTTTTT.